The clone carrying this TCR beta chain was found a few times. Its antigen is not known. Other DNA sequences within the sample encode an identical CDR3. PCR was performed using 60 Vbeta and 13 Jbeta primers. Clones were sequenced by immunoSEQ multiplex PCR, and TCRdb holds only the in-frame ones, with some missing. Among 150,000 or so clones listed, 70% were seen once. These data originate in a study of cytomegalovirus exposure and HLA in healthy donors. Study details: A previous analysis identified approximately 120 million unique TCR beta sequences derived from about 180 million T cells. Whole-study findings and limits: A few chains linked to CMV were shown in vitro to be specific for CMV antigens. Previous analysis showed most TCR beta V segments were productive about 87% or about 30% of the time.

CDR3 length: 12 residues. V lost 5 bases, J lost 5 bases, and 2 bases stayed unmatched. Germline V gives CDR1 ENHRY, CDR2 SYGVKD. The sample consisted of PBMCs. The chain carries TRBV10-3 and TRBJ1-2, with 7 bases matching TRBD1. The TCR comes from a woman aged 55-70 years in good health and CMV-seropositive. The CDR3 DNA follows: TGTGCCATCAGTAGGGACAGTTATGGCTACACCTTC. Translated, it gives CAISRDSYGYTF.